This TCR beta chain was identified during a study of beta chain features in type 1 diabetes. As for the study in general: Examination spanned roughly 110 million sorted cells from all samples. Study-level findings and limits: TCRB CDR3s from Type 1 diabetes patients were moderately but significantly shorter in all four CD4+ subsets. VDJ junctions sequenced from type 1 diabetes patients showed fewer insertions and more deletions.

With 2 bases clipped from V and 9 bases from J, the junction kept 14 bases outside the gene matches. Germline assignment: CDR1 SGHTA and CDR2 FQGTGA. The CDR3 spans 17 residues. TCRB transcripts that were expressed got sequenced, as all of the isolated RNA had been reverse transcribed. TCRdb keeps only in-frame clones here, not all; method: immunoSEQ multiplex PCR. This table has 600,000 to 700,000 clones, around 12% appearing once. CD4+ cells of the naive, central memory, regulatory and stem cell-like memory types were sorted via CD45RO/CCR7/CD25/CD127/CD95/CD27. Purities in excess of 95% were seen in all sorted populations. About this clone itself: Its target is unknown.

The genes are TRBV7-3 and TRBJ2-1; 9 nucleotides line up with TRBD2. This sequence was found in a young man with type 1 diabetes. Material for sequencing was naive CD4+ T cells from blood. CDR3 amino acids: CASSLGILAGSMGEQFF. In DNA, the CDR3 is TGTGCCAGCAGCTTAGGGATCCTAGCGGGGTCTATGGGTGAGCAGTTCTTC.